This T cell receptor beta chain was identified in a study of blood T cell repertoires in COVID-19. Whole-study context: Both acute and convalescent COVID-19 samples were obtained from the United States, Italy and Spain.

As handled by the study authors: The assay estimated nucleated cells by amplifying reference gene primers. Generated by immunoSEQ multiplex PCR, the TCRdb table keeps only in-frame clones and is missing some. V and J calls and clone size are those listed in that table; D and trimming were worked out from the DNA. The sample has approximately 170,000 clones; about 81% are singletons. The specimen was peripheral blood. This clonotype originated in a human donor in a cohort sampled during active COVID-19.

CDR3 amino acids: CAWSQQGAGSSPLHF. CDR3 in DNA: TGTGCCTGGAGTCAACAGGGGGCCGGATCTTCACCCCTCCACTTT. The rearrangement joins TRBV30 to TRBJ1-6; 9 nucleotides align to TRBD1. Trimming at V came to 2 bases and at J to 9 bases, leaving 8 bases not matched to a gene. Germline assignment: CDR1 GTSNPN and CDR2 SVGIG (reference sequence). This CDR3 has 15 residues.